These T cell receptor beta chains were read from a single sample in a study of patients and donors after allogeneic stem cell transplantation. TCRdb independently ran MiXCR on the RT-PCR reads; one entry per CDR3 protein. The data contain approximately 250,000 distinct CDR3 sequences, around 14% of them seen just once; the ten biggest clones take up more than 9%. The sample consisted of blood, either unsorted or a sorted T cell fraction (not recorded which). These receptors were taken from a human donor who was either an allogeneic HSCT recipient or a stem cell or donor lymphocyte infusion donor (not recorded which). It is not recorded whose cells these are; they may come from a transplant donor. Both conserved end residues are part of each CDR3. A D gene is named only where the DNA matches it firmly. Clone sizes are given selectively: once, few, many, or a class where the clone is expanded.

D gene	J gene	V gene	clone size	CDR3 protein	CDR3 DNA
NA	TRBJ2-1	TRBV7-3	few	CASSMSPSGNNEQFF	TGTGCCAGCAGTATGTCTCCCTCGGGCAACAATGAGCAGTTCTTC
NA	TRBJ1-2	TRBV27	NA	CASSGAPGGYTF	TGTGCCAGCAGTGGGGCCCCAGGGGGCTACACCTTC
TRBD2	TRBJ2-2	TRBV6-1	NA	CASSGLAGVRRTGELFF	TGTGCCAGCAGTGGACTAGCGGGAGTTCGTCGGACCGGGGAGCTGTTTTTT
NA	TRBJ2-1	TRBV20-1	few	CSARDPGHNEQFF	TGCAGTGCTAGAGATCCGGGCCACAATGAGCAGTTCTTC
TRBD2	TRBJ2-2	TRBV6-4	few	CASRGGENTGELFF	TGTGCCAGCAGGGGAGGGGAGAACACCGGGGAGCTGTTTTTT
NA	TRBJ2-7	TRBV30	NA	CAWSVSFYEQYF	TGTGCCTGGAGCGTATCTTTCTACGAGCAGTACTTC
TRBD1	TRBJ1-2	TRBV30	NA	CAWNKGGQALTNYGYTF	TGTGCCTGGAACAAGGGGGGACAGGCCTTAACTAACTATGGCTACACCTTC
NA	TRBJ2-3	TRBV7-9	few	CASSRRAVFTDTQYF	TGTGCCAGCAGCCGGAGGGCCGTCTTCACAGATACGCAGTATTTT
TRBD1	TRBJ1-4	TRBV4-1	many	CASSQGTGGTLLEKLFF	TGCGCCAGCAGCCAAGGAACAGGGGGAACACTGCTTGAAAAACTGTTTTTT
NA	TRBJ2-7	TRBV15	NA	CATSRGGITYEQYF	TGTGCCACCAGCAGAGGGGGGATTACCTACGAGCAGTACTTC
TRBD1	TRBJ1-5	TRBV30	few	CASRDSPNQPQHF	TGTGCCTCCCGGGACAGTCCGAATCAGCCCCAGCATTTT
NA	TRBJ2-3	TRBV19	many	CASRPGPSTDTQYF	TGTGCCAGTAGACCGGGACCCTCCACAGATACGCAGTATTTT
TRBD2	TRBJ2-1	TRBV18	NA	CASSSTSGRARPNEQFF	TGTGCCAGCTCATCAACTAGCGGGAGGGCCAGACCCAATGAGCAGTTCTTC
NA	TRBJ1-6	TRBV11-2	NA	CASSHDSPLHF	TGTGCCAGCAGCCATGATTCACCCCTCCACTTT
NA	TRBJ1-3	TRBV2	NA	CASTSQFGFSGNTIYF	TGTGCCAGCACTTCTCAATTCGGATTCTCTGGAAACACCATATATTTT
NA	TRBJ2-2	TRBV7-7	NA	CASSLRAGVGSGELFF	TGTGCTAGCAGCTTAAGAGCAGGGGTCGGCAGCGGGGAGCTGTTTTTT
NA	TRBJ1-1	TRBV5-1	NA	CASSLERMNTEAFF	TGCGCCAGCAGCTTGGAACGGATGAACACTGAAGCTTTCTTT
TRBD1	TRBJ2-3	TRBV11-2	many	CASSSNRDRDRGTQYF	TGTGCCAGCAGCAGTAACCGGGACAGGGACCGAGGTACGCAGTATTTT
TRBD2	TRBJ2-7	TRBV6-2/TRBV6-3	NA	CASSFLAGEGEQYF	TGTGCCAGCAGTTTCCTAGCGGGAGAGGGCGAGCAGTACTTC
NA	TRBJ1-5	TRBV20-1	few	CSASLPRGQPQHF	TGCAGTGCTAGCCTACCAAGGGGGCAGCCCCAGCATTTT
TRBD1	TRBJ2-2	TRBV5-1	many	CASSLDAGTVNTGELFF	TGCGCCAGCAGCTTGGACGCCGGGACAGTGAACACCGGGGAGCTGTTTTTT
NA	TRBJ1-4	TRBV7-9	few	CASSLSGFNEKLFF	TGTGCCAGCAGCTTATCAGGGTTTAATGAAAAACTGTTTTTT
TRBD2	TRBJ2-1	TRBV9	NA	CASTSGVSYNEQFF	TGTGCCAGCACGAGCGGGGTTTCCTACAATGAGCAGTTCTTC
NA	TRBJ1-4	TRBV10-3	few	CAISESKGTREKLFF	TGTGCCATCAGTGAGTCGAAAGGGACTAGGGAAAAACTGTTTTTT
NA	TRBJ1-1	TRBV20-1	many	CSARVKGFGGVSFF	TGCAGTGCTAGAGTCAAAGGATTCGGGGGGGTATCTTTCTTT
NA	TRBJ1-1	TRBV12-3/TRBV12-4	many	CASSLAEQVKIRGAFF	TGTGCCAGCAGTTTAGCGGAGCAGGTAAAAATCCGTGGAGCTTTCTTT
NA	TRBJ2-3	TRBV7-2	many	CASSLVGGGRDTQYF	TGTGCCAGCAGCTTAGTCGGCGGGGGCAGGGATACGCAGTATTTT
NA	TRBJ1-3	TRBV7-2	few	CASSTGTGNTIYF	TGTGCCAGCAGCACAGGGACTGGAAACACCATATATTTT
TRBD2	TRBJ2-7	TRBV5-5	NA	CASSLGVAGGTYEQYF	TGTGCCAGCAGCTTGGGTGTAGCGGGAGGCACCTACGAGCAGTACTTC
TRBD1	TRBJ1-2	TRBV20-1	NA	CSAAGQGYGYTF	TGCAGTGCCGCGGGACAGGGCTATGGCTACACCTTC
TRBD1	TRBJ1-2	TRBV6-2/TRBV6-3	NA	CASNSGGANGYTF	TGTGCCAGCAACTCAGGGGGCGCGAATGGCTACACCTTC
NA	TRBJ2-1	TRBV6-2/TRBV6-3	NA	CATLSMGNEQFF	TGTGCCACCCTGAGTATGGGCAATGAGCAGTTCTTC
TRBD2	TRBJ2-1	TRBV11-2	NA	CASSFGGRGNEQFF	TGTGCCAGCAGCTTCGGCGGGAGGGGAAATGAGCAGTTCTTC
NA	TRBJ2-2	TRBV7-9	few	CASSLDGYGGSTGELFF	TGTGCCAGCAGCTTAGATGGGTACGGAGGTAGCACCGGGGAGCTGTTTTTT
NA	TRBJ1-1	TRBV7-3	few	CASSATGRNTEAFF	TGTGCCAGCAGCGCCACAGGTCGTAACACTGAAGCTTTCTTT
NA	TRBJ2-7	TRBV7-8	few	CATKALPTASYEQYF	TGTGCCACCAAAGCGCTACCGACAGCCTCCTACGAGCAGTACTTC
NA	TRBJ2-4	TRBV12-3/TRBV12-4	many	CASSFSQGRIQYF	TGTGCCAGCAGTTTCTCACAGGGTCGCATTCAGTACTTC
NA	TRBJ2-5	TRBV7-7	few	CASSSGMEKETQYF	TGTGCTAGCAGCTCCGGGATGGAAAAAGAGACCCAGTACTTC
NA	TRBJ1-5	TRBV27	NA	CAIPQGGQPQHF	TGTGCCATCCCACAGGGAGGTCAGCCCCAGCATTTT
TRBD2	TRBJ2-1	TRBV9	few	CASSVDLIGRAENEQFF	TGTGCCAGCAGCGTAGATCTGATCGGGAGGGCCGAGAATGAGCAGTTCTTC
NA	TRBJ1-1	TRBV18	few	CASSETQNTEAFF	TGTGCCAGCTCAGAAACACAGAACACTGAAGCTTTCTTT
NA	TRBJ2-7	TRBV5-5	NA	CASSPETGATYEQYF	TGTGCCAGCAGCCCTGAGACAGGAGCAACCTACGAGCAGTACTTC
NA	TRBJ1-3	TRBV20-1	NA	CSAAKSSGNTIYF	TGCAGTGCCGCCAAGAGCTCTGGAAACACCATATATTTT
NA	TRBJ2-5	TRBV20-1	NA	CSARTNRAPQETQYF	TGCAGTGCTAGAACGAACAGGGCCCCCCAAGAGACCCAGTACTTC
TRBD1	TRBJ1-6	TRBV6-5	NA	CASSLQGNGSPLHF	TGTGCCAGCAGTTTACAGGGGAACGGGTCACCCCTCCACTTT
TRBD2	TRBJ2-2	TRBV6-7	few	CASGLAGGPGELFF	TGTGCCAGCGGCCTAGCGGGAGGGCCTGGGGAGCTGTTTTTT
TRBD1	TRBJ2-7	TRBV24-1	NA	CATSEDGTGGEQYF	TGTGCCACCAGTGAGGATGGGACAGGTGGAGAGCAGTACTTC
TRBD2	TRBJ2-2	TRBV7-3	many	CASSFSPSGNTGELFF	TGTGCCAGCAGCTTTTCGCCTAGCGGAAACACCGGGGAGCTGTTTTTT
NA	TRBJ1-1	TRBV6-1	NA	CASRIYFRGGGTEAFF	TGTGCCAGCAGGATCTATTTCAGGGGAGGAGGGACTGAAGCTTTCTTT
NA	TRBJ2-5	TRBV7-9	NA	CASSLLVSSGQETQYF	TGTGCCAGCAGCTTATTGGTTTCCAGCGGACAAGAGACCCAGTACTTC
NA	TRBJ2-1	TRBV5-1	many	CASSPDTVSYNEQFF	TGCGCCAGCAGCCCCGACACGGTATCCTACAATGAGCAGTTCTTC
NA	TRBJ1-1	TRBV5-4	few	CASSVDSMNTEAFF	TGTGCCAGCAGCGTGGACAGCATGAACACTGAAGCTTTCTTT
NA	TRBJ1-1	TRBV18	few	CASSFTDMNTEAFF	TGTGCCAGCTCATTCACAGATATGAACACTGAAGCTTTCTTT
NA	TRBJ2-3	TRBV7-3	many	CASSLTSRVDTQYF	TGTGCCAGCAGCTTAACGAGCAGGGTAGATACGCAGTATTTT